This T cell receptor beta chain came from a study of cytomegalovirus exposure and HLA in healthy donors. Broader study findings: A later analysis, which compared TCR beta chains of equal frequency, found the HLA-associated ones more clonally expanded.

A multiplex PCR was run with 60 Vbeta primers and 13 Jbeta primers. TCRdb's copy holds only in-frame clones and misses some; the assay was immunoSEQ multiplex PCR. The sample totals about 48,000 clones; its top ten clones hold around 5.6%. Of note for this clone: Its cognate antigen is unknown.

Among the donors, all were healthy bone marrow donors. Sequenced material: PBMCs. This sequence was found in a male donor in good health and CMV-seropositive.

In nucleotides, the CDR3 is TGTGCCAGCTCACTGGGACAGATCTCCTACGAGCAGTACTTC. Translating gives CASSLGQISYEQYF. This chain connects TRBV18 to TRBJ2-7; TRBD1 agrees at 7 bases. Germline values: CDR1 KGHSH, CDR2 LQKENI. CDR3 length equals 14 residues. V lost 4 bases and J lost 0; bases outside the gene matches: 3.